This record concerns one TCR beta chain sequence. The antigen remains unidentified. This same CDR3 is encoded by further DNA sequences in the sample. Sequencing was performed with immunoSEQ multiplex PCR; in TCRdb, only in-frame clones are kept and a portion is missing. Of some 270,000 clones listed, 87% are singletons. Treatment meaning: roughly 19 received Ad26.COV2.S at low or high dose, single or two shots; roughly 5 received placebo; per-sample allocation not given. Sampling was performed 63 days after the first vaccine or placebo injection. Boston provided a donor who was an adult aged 18-55 years. Trimming took 4 bases from V and 3 from J, leaving 6 bases between them. This CDR3 is built from 12 residues. In germline, CDR1 is SGHAT, CDR2 FQNNGV. This sample is part of a study of Ad26.COV2.S vaccination and SARS-CoV-2 variants. In the study overall: Intramuscular Ad26.COV2.S doses were given once or twice, 56 days apart.

Findings of the study overall: Breadth and depth estimates from TCRs may understate total T cell responses.

The source of this sequence is a person between 18 and 65 years old who received the Ad26.COV2.S COVID-19 vaccine or a placebo. The rearrangement uses TRBV11-2 and TRBJ1-2; D is ambiguous. Sequenced here: peripheral blood, sampled in a trial of Ad26.COV2.S vaccine versus placebo. CDR3 protein: CASSSLYYGYTF. As DNA, the CDR3 is TGTGCCAGCAGCTCCCTATACTATGGCTACACCTTC.